This T cell receptor (beta chain) was captured by sequencing in a study of cytomegalovirus exposure and HLA in healthy donors. Study results and limitations: Later analysis identified several of the most significant clusters that appeared linked to common viral pathogens.

13 Jbeta primers and 60 Vbeta primers were used for the PCR. The repertoire was sequenced with immunoSEQ multiplex PCR; TCRdb's copy has only in-frame clones and lacks some. In the table there are tens of thousands of clones, 70% to 75% of which are singletons. To note about this clone: Its antigen remains unidentified.

CDR1 is MNHEY, CDR2 SVGAGI, per germline. Trimming stripped 4 bases from V and 7 bases from J, with 17 bases between. The CDR3 is made up of 15 amino acids. This clonotype originated in a man aged 25 to 40 in good health and CMV-seronegative. The V and J genes are TRBV6-5 and TRBJ1-5, with D uncertain. Sequencing was performed on PBMCs. Written as DNA, the CDR3 is TGTGCCAGCAGTTTTGATGGGAGAGGGCGACAGCCCCAGCATTTT. It yields the protein CASSFDGRGRQPQHF.